In its sample, the clone carrying this TCR beta chain was seen many times. Among the patients, none had received any treatment before thyroid surgery. Using MiXCR, TCRdb reanalyzed the PCR reads. The table records 30,000 to 40,000 clones, roughly 18% of them present only once. This sample stems from a study of metastatic and nonmetastatic thyroid tumors. This sequence was found in a female donor with papillary thyroid cancer or a benign thyroid nodule (not recorded which). Some clones in this sample may be carry-over from other donors' samples. Sequenced sample: blood.

The CDR3: CAISDRVGTSGSYNEQFF. Written as DNA, the CDR3 is TGTGCCATCAGTGACAGGGTTGGGACTAGCGGGAGCTACAATGAGCAGTTCTTC. The chain couples TRBV10-3 to TRBJ2-1, with 14 bases lining up with TRBD2. V lost 3 bases and J lost 3; bases outside the gene matches: 7. There are 18 residues in the CDR3. Germline CDR1 reads ENHRY; CDR2 reads SYGVKD.